Listed below are T cell receptor beta chains from one sample, sequenced in a study of T cells in Graves' hyperthyroidism and ophthalmopathy. TCRdb re-called the multiplex PCR reads with MiXCR, one entry per CDR3 protein. Among 300,000 to 400,000 distinct CDR3 sequences listed, roughly 15% were seen once. What was sequenced was blood. All receptors derive from a woman aged 25-40 years with Graves' ophthalmopathy. The CDR3 runs from the conserved cysteine through the conserved F or W. The order of the fields is clone size, V gene, D gene, J gene, CDR3 DNA, CDR3 protein. D genes are given only for firm matches. Rows give clone size only sometimes, using once, few, many, or a class for an expanded clone.

clone_size: many
v_call: TRBV29-1
d_call: TRBD2
j_call: TRBJ2-3
cdr3_nt: TGCAGCGTCCGGGGGGAGGGGGATACGCAGTATTTT
cdr3_aa: CSVRGEGDTQYF

clone_size: .
v_call: TRBV27
d_call: .
j_call: TRBJ1-5
cdr3_nt: TGTGCCAGCAGTTCCATGTTGGGGGGTCAGGATCAGCCCCAGCATTTT
cdr3_aa: CASSSMLGGQDQPQHF

clone_size: many
v_call: TRBV12-3/TRBV12-4
d_call: TRBD1
j_call: TRBJ1-4
cdr3_nt: TGTGCCAGCATACAGGGGGCTGCTAATGAAAAACTGTTTTTT
cdr3_aa: CASIQGAANEKLFF

clone_size: .
v_call: TRBV18
d_call: .
j_call: TRBJ1-1
cdr3_nt: TGTGCCAGCTCCTTGTATAAGGGCAATGAAGCTTTCTTT
cdr3_aa: CASSLYKGNEAFF

clone_size: .
v_call: TRBV19
d_call: TRBD1
j_call: TRBJ2-1
cdr3_nt: TGTGCCAGTAGTATAGGACAGGGTTTCGATTACCATGAGCAGTTCTTC
cdr3_aa: CASSIGQGFDYHEQFF

clone_size: few
v_call: TRBV25-1
d_call: .
j_call: TRBJ1-3
cdr3_nt: TGTGCCAGCAGCCTAGGGATAATAGGAAACACCATATATTTT
cdr3_aa: CASSLGIIGNTIYF

clone_size: many
v_call: TRBV11-2
d_call: .
j_call: TRBJ2-1
cdr3_nt: TGTGCCAGCAGCCTCCATAGCCTAAGCTCCTACAATGAGCAGTTCTTC
cdr3_aa: CASSLHSLSSYNEQFF

clone_size: few
v_call: TRBV13
d_call: TRBD1
j_call: TRBJ2-4
cdr3_nt: TGTGCCAGCAGCTCCCGCCCCCGCACCACAGGGGCCCCCTACCAAAACATTCAGTACTTC
cdr3_aa: CASSSRPRTTGAPYQNIQYF

clone_size: many
v_call: TRBV7-2
d_call: .
j_call: TRBJ2-3
cdr3_nt: TGTGCCAGCAGCTTAGGCGTGGTAAGGACCGGGACTAGCACAGATACGCAGTATTTT
cdr3_aa: CASSLGVVRTGTSTDTQYF

clone_size: many
v_call: TRBV12-3/TRBV12-4
d_call: .
j_call: TRBJ2-2
cdr3_nt: TGTGCCAGCAGTTTAGGTTCCGTGGGGCCGAGTACCGGGGAGCTGTTTTTT
cdr3_aa: CASSLGSVGPSTGELFF

clone_size: many
v_call: TRBV20-1
d_call: .
j_call: TRBJ2-1
cdr3_nt: TGCAGTGCTTCTAGGGTGTCGGGTGTCAATGAGCAGTTCTTC
cdr3_aa: CSASRVSGVNEQFF

clone_size: few
v_call: TRBV5-1
d_call: .
j_call: TRBJ2-1
cdr3_nt: TGCGCCAGCACCCTGGAGGGAAGCTCCTACAATGAGCAGTTCTTC
cdr3_aa: CASTLEGSSYNEQFF

clone_size: many
v_call: TRBV28
d_call: .
j_call: TRBJ1-3
cdr3_nt: TGTGCCAGCAGTTTACTTGACTCTCGCTCTGGAAACACCATATATTTT
cdr3_aa: CASSLLDSRSGNTIYF

clone_size: many
v_call: TRBV6-1
d_call: .
j_call: TRBJ1-1
cdr3_nt: TGTGCCAGCATCGGCTTACGGACTGAAGCTTTCTTT
cdr3_aa: CASIGLRTEAFF

clone_size: many
v_call: TRBV30
d_call: .
j_call: TRBJ2-7
cdr3_nt: TGTGCCTGGAGTGTTGGATGGGGAGGTTCGTCCTACGAGCAGTACTTC
cdr3_aa: CAWSVGWGGSSYEQYF

clone_size: many
v_call: TRBV9
d_call: TRBD2
j_call: TRBJ2-1
cdr3_nt: TGTGCCAGCAGCGTAGAAGCGGGGGCCTCTAGGTTGTTCAATGAGCAGTTCTTC
cdr3_aa: CASSVEAGASRLFNEQFF

clone_size: many
v_call: TRBV6-1
d_call: TRBD2
j_call: TRBJ2-3
cdr3_nt: TGTGCCAGCAGCAGGGGACTAGCGGAGTATGCAGATACGCAGTATTTT
cdr3_aa: CASSRGLAEYADTQYF

clone_size: few
v_call: TRBV6-2/TRBV6-3
d_call: .
j_call: TRBJ1-1
cdr3_nt: TGTGCCAGCAGTTACCCACAGGGCCACACTGAAGCTTTCTTT
cdr3_aa: CASSYPQGHTEAFF

clone_size: many
v_call: TRBV5-1
d_call: .
j_call: TRBJ1-1
cdr3_nt: TGCGCCAGCAGGCCCCGGTGGGATCCGAACACTGAAGCTTTCTTT
cdr3_aa: CASRPRWDPNTEAFF

clone_size: many
v_call: TRBV12-3/TRBV12-4
d_call: .
j_call: TRBJ1-2
cdr3_nt: TGTGCCAGTGGCGGGCCCCCCTACTATGGCTACACCTTC
cdr3_aa: CASGGPPYYGYTF

clone_size: many
v_call: TRBV7-3
d_call: .
j_call: TRBJ1-1
cdr3_nt: TGTGCCAGCAGCTTATTGTCCGGAGGTGGGAACACTGAAGCTTTCTTT
cdr3_aa: CASSLLSGGGNTEAFF

clone_size: few
v_call: TRBV6-5
d_call: TRBD2
j_call: TRBJ2-1
cdr3_nt: TGTGCCAGCAGTTACCCTAGCGGGGCCTCGACCAATGAGCAGTTCTTC
cdr3_aa: CASSYPSGASTNEQFF

clone_size: many
v_call: TRBV7-9
d_call: .
j_call: TRBJ2-1
cdr3_nt: TGTGCCAGCAGCGACCGGGACAATGAGCAGTTCTTC
cdr3_aa: CASSDRDNEQFF

clone_size: many
v_call: TRBV4-1
d_call: .
j_call: TRBJ2-5
cdr3_nt: TGCGCCAGCAGCCAAGATGGGGGGATCCAAGAGACCCAGTACTTC
cdr3_aa: CASSQDGGIQETQYF

clone_size: many
v_call: TRBV7-2
d_call: TRBD1
j_call: TRBJ1-5
cdr3_nt: TGTGCCAGCAGCCTCGGGACAGGGGTTGACAATCAGCCCCAGCATTTT
cdr3_aa: CASSLGTGVDNQPQHF

clone_size: many
v_call: TRBV11-2
d_call: TRBD2
j_call: TRBJ2-1
cdr3_nt: TGTGCCAGCAGCGTAAATCCAACCGGGGCTAGCGGGGGCTTTGAGCAGTTCTTC
cdr3_aa: CASSVNPTGASGGFEQFF

clone_size: .
v_call: TRBV20-1
d_call: TRBD2
j_call: TRBJ2-3
cdr3_nt: TGCAGTGCTAGATCGCTGGGGGGGGGCACAGATACGCAGTATTTT
cdr3_aa: CSARSLGGGTDTQYF

clone_size: .
v_call: TRBV6-1
d_call: .
j_call: TRBJ1-2
cdr3_nt: TGTGCCAACCTAGACAGGATTGGAGGCTACACCTTC
cdr3_aa: CANLDRIGGYTF

clone_size: many
v_call: TRBV28
d_call: TRBD1
j_call: TRBJ1-6
cdr3_nt: TGTGCCAGCAGTTTGACCACACAGGGGAGAGATTCACCCCTCCACTTT
cdr3_aa: CASSLTTQGRDSPLHF

clone_size: many
v_call: TRBV6-1
d_call: TRBD2
j_call: TRBJ2-2
cdr3_nt: TGTGCCAGCATTCCCCATAGTAGCGGGGGGGTGAACACCGGGGAGCTGTTTTTT
cdr3_aa: CASIPHSSGGVNTGELFF

clone_size: many
v_call: TRBV5-1
d_call: .
j_call: TRBJ2-5
cdr3_nt: TGCGCCAGCACCCAACACCTCTCCGTACAAGAGACCCAGTACTTC
cdr3_aa: CASTQHLSVQETQYF

clone_size: many
v_call: TRBV20-1
d_call: .
j_call: TRBJ1-6
cdr3_nt: TGCAGTGGCCGACACGACTCCTATAATTCACCCCTCCACTTT
cdr3_aa: CSGRHDSYNSPLHF

clone_size: many
v_call: TRBV3-1
d_call: TRBD1
j_call: TRBJ2-7
cdr3_nt: TGTGCCAGCAGCCCCTCCTACTGGGACAGGGCATACTACGAGCAGTACTTC
cdr3_aa: CASSPSYWDRAYYEQYF

clone_size: many
v_call: TRBV4-1
d_call: TRBD1
j_call: TRBJ2-1
cdr3_nt: TGCGCCAGCAGCCAAGCCCGGACAGGTTGGTTCAATGAGCAGTTCTTC
cdr3_aa: CASSQARTGWFNEQFF

clone_size: .
v_call: TRBV28
d_call: TRBD1
j_call: TRBJ1-1
cdr3_nt: TGTGCCAGCAGTTCCCCGACAGGGGGCGAGAGTGAAGCTTTCTTT
cdr3_aa: CASSSPTGGESEAFF

clone_size: few
v_call: TRBV27
d_call: TRBD1
j_call: TRBJ1-2
cdr3_nt: TGTGCCAGCAGTACCGAGAGGGACAGGGGGCTTCTTTTAGATGGCTACACCTTC
cdr3_aa: CASSTERDRGLLLDGYTF

clone_size: many
v_call: TRBV3-1
d_call: TRBD2
j_call: TRBJ2-5
cdr3_nt: TGTGCCACCAATACTGCTCGGACTAGCGGGGGGGGCCAAGAGACCCAGTACTTC
cdr3_aa: CATNTARTSGGGQETQYF

clone_size: many
v_call: TRBV7-9
d_call: .
j_call: TRBJ2-7
cdr3_nt: TGTGCCAGCAGTTCACCGGGACCCGCGGGGGAGCAGTACTTC
cdr3_aa: CASSSPGPAGEQYF

clone_size: many
v_call: TRBV3-1
d_call: .
j_call: TRBJ2-3
cdr3_nt: TGTGCCAGCAGCCACCACAGCTCGGGACAGCGGGAGTATTTT
cdr3_aa: CASSHHSSGQREYF

clone_size: many
v_call: TRBV20-1
d_call: .
j_call: TRBJ1-3
cdr3_nt: TGCAGTGCTAGAGATCTGGGCGGAGGGTCTGGAAACACCATATATTTT
cdr3_aa: CSARDLGGGSGNTIYF

clone_size: many
v_call: TRBV20-1
d_call: .
j_call: TRBJ1-2
cdr3_nt: TGCAGTGCTAGTCACCCCGACAGGAACTATGGCTACACCTTC
cdr3_aa: CSASHPDRNYGYTF

clone_size: many
v_call: TRBV15
d_call: TRBD1
j_call: TRBJ2-7
cdr3_nt: TGTGCCACCAGCAACAGGGGAAGCTCCTACGAGCAGTACTTC
cdr3_aa: CATSNRGSSYEQYF

clone_size: .
v_call: TRBV3-1
d_call: TRBD1
j_call: TRBJ1-4
cdr3_nt: TGTGCCAGCAGCCAAGAACAGGGGTTTGAAAAACTGTTTTTT
cdr3_aa: CASSQEQGFEKLFF

clone_size: many
v_call: TRBV27
d_call: TRBD2
j_call: TRBJ2-7
cdr3_nt: TGTGCCAGCAGTTTATCTGGGGGGGACCGAGAGGCCTACGAGCAGTACTTC
cdr3_aa: CASSLSGGDREAYEQYF